Below are 23 T cell receptor beta chains sequenced from a single sample in a study of response to subunit inactivated influenza vaccine. TCRdb ran MiXCR on the RT-PCR reads and lists one entry per CDR3 protein. The table lists about 480,000 distinct CDR3 sequences, over 9.5% of them singletons, with less than 15% in the top ten. The sample consisted of PBMCs from blood, taken about 40 days after vaccination. These receptors were obtained from a man between 45 and 60 years old who received an inactivated influenza vaccine.

This clonotype was found many times. V and J are TRBV7-9 and TRBJ1-2; the match to TRBD1 covers 7 bases. From germline, CDR1 is SEHNR and CDR2 FQNEAQ (reference sequence). J was trimmed by 5 bases and V by 5 bases; bases with no gene match: 8. This CDR3 spans 14 amino acids. DNA of the CDR3: TGTGCCAGCAGCCTCGCGGAGGGGGCTTATGGCTACACCTTC. Amino acid sequence: CASSLAEGAYGYTF.

A remark on this clonotype: One end of the junction varies from germline; a read error may be responsible. This sequence joins TRBV7-8 and TRBJ2-3, with 12 bases that match TRBD2. The CDR3 has 19 amino acids. Looked up from germline, CDR1 is SGHVS and CDR2 is FQNEAQ. The CDR3 region has the DNA TGTGCTAGCAGCCACCAGGTGGCTAGCGGGAGGGATAGCACAGATACGCAGTATTTT. Translated: CASSHQVASGRDSTDTQYF.

This clonotype was seen more than once but under ten times. This chain uses TRBV20-1 with TRBJ2-6, with 8 bases that match TRBD2. This CDR3 region has 16 residues. The V and J ends lost 1 base and 3 bases, in that order; junction bases with no gene match: 5. The germline CDR1 and CDR2 sequences are DFQATT and SNEGSKA (reference sequence). The CDR3 DNA sequence: TGCAGTGCTAGAGGAGCGGGAGTGGGTGGGGCCAACGTCCTGACTTTC. Encoded protein: CSARGAGVGGANVLTF.

Concerning this clonotype: This may stem from a read error, because a much larger clone lies one nucleotide away. The V call is TRBV4-2, the J call TRBJ2-5; 12 bases agree with TRBD2. Germline values: CDR1 LGHNA, CDR2 YNFKEQ. The CDR3 consists of 15 residues. CDR3 DNA: TGTGGCAGCAGCCAAGAGGGACTAGCGGGAGAGACCCAGTACTTC. Amino acid sequence: CGSSQEGLAGETQYF.

This clonotype was counted at least ten times. This chain links TRBV29-1 with TRBJ2-3, with D unresolved. V was clipped by 2 bases and J by 0 bases, with 12 bases between them. The CDR3 runs 15 residues. Per the germline V gene, CDR1 is SQVTM and CDR2 is ANQGSEA. DNA for the CDR3: TGCAGCGTTGAATCAACTCCTGAAAGCACAGATACGCAGTATTTT. It encodes CSVESTPESTDTQYF.

This sequence joins TRBV2 and TRBJ2-5, with 7 bases matching TRBD1. CDR3 length equals 12 residues. From germline, CDR1 is SNHLY and CDR2 FYNNEI. V gave up 4 bases and J gave up 7 bases; unmatched junction bases: 3. CDR3: CASSVPGGTQYF. The CDR3 DNA is TGTGCCAGCAGTGTCCCAGGGGGGACCCAGTACTTC.

This clonotype was counted between two and nine times. The chain carries TRBV4-1 and TRBJ2-1, with TRBD2 identical over 9 bases. CDR3 length equals 19 residues. Germline V gene sequence: CDR1 MGHRA, CDR2 YSYEKL. The trim removed 4 bases at V and 0 bases at J, leaving 13 bases unmatched. CDR3 sequence reads: CASSRSKRGELSSYNEQFF. For the CDR3, the DNA is TGCGCCAGCAGCCGTTCCAAGCGGGGGGAACTCAGCTCCTACAATGAGCAGTTCTTC.

Many counts were recorded for this clonotype. The J gene is TRBJ2-1, the V gene TRBV6-5, with 10 bases identical to TRBD2. Germline trimming cut 0 bases from V and 8 bases from J; bases unmatched to any gene: 4. Germline CDR1 reads MNHEY; CDR2 reads SVGAGI. This CDR3 is built from 15 residues. In nucleotides, the CDR3 is TGTGCCAGCAGTTACTCGGGGCTAGCGGGGGATGAGCAGTTCTTC. It encodes CASSYSGLAGDEQFF.

The rearrangement uses TRBV20-1 and TRBJ1-5, with D perhaps TRBD1 (5 bases). Trimming removed 0 bases at V and 3 bases at J, with 12 bases between. There are 15 residues in the CDR3. Germline CDR1 is DFQATT and CDR2 is SNEGSKA (reference sequence). DNA for the CDR3: TGCAGTGCTAGAGAGGGGCGACGGTTCAATCAGCCCCAGCATTTT. This codes for CSAREGRRFNQPQHF.

This clonotype has only a few counts. V usage is TRBV12-3 or TRBV12-4 and J usage is TRBJ2-7; 8 bases are shared with TRBD1. The CDR3 consists of 17 residues. V was clipped by 5 bases and J by 2 bases; unmatched bases: 14. CDR3 sequence (DNA): TGTGCCAGCAGTCCCTCCCGCTGGACAGGGAGCCCCTACGAGCAGTACTTC. This sequence encodes CASSPSRWTGSPYEQYF.

This clonotype was recorded at least ten times. V gene TRBV4-2 combines with J gene TRBJ2-1, with TRBD2 identical over 9 bases. CDR1 and CDR2 (germline): LGHNA, YNFKEQ. V lost 3 bases and J lost 6; bases outside the gene matches: 12. CDR3 length equals 17 residues. Here the CDR3 DNA reads TGTGCCAGCAGCCAGGATCTGGCGGGAGGGCGTATCAATGAGCAGTTCTTC. This gives the protein CASSQDLAGGRINEQFF.

This clonotype is medium-sized. V gene TRBV12-3 or TRBV12-4 combines with J gene TRBJ2-5; TRBD1 matches 9 bases. CDR3 length equals 15 residues. V lost 6 bases, J lost 3 bases, and 8 bases stayed unmatched. CDR3 region: CASSPLGQGKETQYF. CDR3 nucleotides: TGTGCCAGCAGCCCCTTAGGACAGGGGAAAGAGACCCAGTACTTC.

This clonotype has more than one count but fewer than ten. The chain has TRBV20-1 and TRBJ1-3, with TRBD1 as a possible D gene (5 bases). V was trimmed by 5 bases and J by 1 base, leaving 12 bases between them. The V gene's germline CDR1 is DFQATT and CDR2 SNEGSKA (reference sequence). The CDR3 has 14 residues. The CDR3 sequence is CSAGRRQSGNTIYF. The CDR3 region has the DNA TGCAGTGCTGGACGGAGACAGTCTGGAAACACCATATATTTT.

The chain combines TRBV7-2 with TRBJ2-1; 8 bases are shared with TRBD1. Trimming cost V 6 bases and J 4 bases; bases outside gene matches: 8. The CDR3 covers 15 residues. Looked up from germline, CDR1 is SGHTA and CDR2 is FQGNSA. The CDR3 reads CASSPDRGGYNEQFF. CDR3 sequence (DNA): TGTGCCAGCAGTCCAGACAGGGGAGGTTACAATGAGCAGTTCTTC.

This clonotype was found many times. The rearrangement links TRBV29-1 to TRBJ2-3; D is tentatively TRBD1 or TRBD2 (5 bases each). V was clipped by 2 bases and J by 9 bases, with 15 bases between them. Germline V CDR1 and CDR2: SQVTM, ANQGSEA. The CDR3 length is 13 residues. The CDR3 loop is CSVESPGRQTQYF. Written as DNA, the CDR3 is TGCAGCGTTGAATCTCCGGGACGGCAGACGCAGTATTTT.

This sequence joins TRBV28 and TRBJ1-1, with 10 bases that match TRBD1. V shed 4 bases and J 7 bases; nucleotides not matched to a gene: 9. CDR1 is MDHEN, CDR2 SYDVKM, per germline. This CDR3 has 15 residues. CDR3 DNA: TGTGCCAGCAGTTCTGCCGGGACAGGGGACAGTGAAGCTTTCTTT. This gives the protein CASSSAGTGDSEAFF.

This clonotype has a count of ten or more. The V and J genes are TRBV9 and TRBJ1-1; D not resolved. This CDR3 has 13 amino acids. CDR1 is SGDLS, CDR2 YYNGEE, per germline. V was cut by 3 bases and J by 4 bases, with 10 bases left in between. CDR3 sequence (DNA): TGTGCCAGCAGCGCCCCCCCAACCACTGAAGCTTTCTTT. It translates to CASSAPPTTEAFF.

There are a few counts of this clonotype. V usage is TRBV5-1 and J usage is TRBJ2-3; 13 bases map to TRBD2. The germline V gene has CDR1 SGHRS and CDR2 YFSETQ. The CDR3 runs 15 residues. Trimming at V came to 5 bases and at J to 5 bases, leaving 5 bases not matched to a gene. Here the CDR3 DNA reads TGCGCCAGCAGACCCGGACTAGCGGGAGTAGATACGCAGTATTTT. This gives the protein CASRPGLAGVDTQYF.

This clonotype was counted many times. This chain uses TRBV4-1 with TRBJ2-7; 13 bases map to TRBD2. V shed 4 bases and J 1 base; nucleotides not matched to a gene: 13. Germline-derived CDR1 and CDR2 are MGHRA and YSYEKL. The CDR3 spans 19 residues. CDR3 sequence: CASSLIMTSGGPSSYEQYF. The CDR3, as DNA: TGCGCCAGCAGCCTAATAATGACTAGCGGGGGGCCATCTTCCTACGAGCAGTACTTC.

This clonotype occurred a few times. The rearrangement joins TRBV20-1 to TRBJ2-1; D gene uncertain. V gave up 4 bases and J gave up 8 bases, with 15 bases separating them. This CDR3 contains 13 residues. Germline-derived CDR1 and CDR2 are DFQATT and SNEGSKA (reference sequence). The CDR3 sequence: CSATPWSLDEQFF. Here the CDR3 DNA reads TGCAGTGCTACGCCTTGGAGTCTCGATGAGCAGTTCTTC.

This chain joins TRBV7-2 and TRBJ2-7, with D possibly being TRBD2 (7 bases). V was trimmed by 5 bases and J by 0 bases, leaving 17 bases between them. Germline loops: CDR1 SGHTA, CDR2 FQGNSA. The CDR3 consists of 16 residues. The CDR3 loop is CASSPQGGGISYEQYF. The CDR3 DNA is TGTGCCAGCAGCCCCCAGGGAGGGGGGATCTCCTACGAGCAGTACTTC. Using reference TRBV7-2 and TRBJ2-7 for the parts outside the CDR3, the full variable domain is GAGVSQSPSNKVTEKGKDVELRCDPISGHTALYWYRQSLGQGLEFLIYFQGNSAPDKSGLPSDRFSAERTGGSVSTLTIQRTQQEDSAVYLCASSPQGGGISYEQYFGPGTRLTVT.

In its sample, this clonotype was seen a few times. The rearrangement joins TRBV20-1 to TRBJ2-5; TRBD1 matches at 7 bases. This CDR3 is 13 amino acids long. Germline V gene data show CDR1 as DFQATT and CDR2 as SNEGSKA (reference sequence). Trimming cost V 6 bases and J 5 bases; bases outside gene matches: 9. In DNA, the CDR3 is TGCAGTGCCCTACCGACAGGGCTGGAGACCCAGTACTTC. Protein product: CSALPTGLETQYF.

The chain couples TRBV20-1 to TRBJ2-3, with 9 bases matching TRBD1. J lost 1 base, V lost 5 bases, and 10 bases had no gene match. The CDR3 spans 16 residues. Germline V gene sequence: CDR1 DFQATT, CDR2 SNEGSKA (reference sequence). In DNA, the CDR3 is TGCAGTGCTCGAAACCCGGGACAGGGACGCACAGATACGCAGTATTTT. It is translated as CSARNPGQGRTDTQYF.